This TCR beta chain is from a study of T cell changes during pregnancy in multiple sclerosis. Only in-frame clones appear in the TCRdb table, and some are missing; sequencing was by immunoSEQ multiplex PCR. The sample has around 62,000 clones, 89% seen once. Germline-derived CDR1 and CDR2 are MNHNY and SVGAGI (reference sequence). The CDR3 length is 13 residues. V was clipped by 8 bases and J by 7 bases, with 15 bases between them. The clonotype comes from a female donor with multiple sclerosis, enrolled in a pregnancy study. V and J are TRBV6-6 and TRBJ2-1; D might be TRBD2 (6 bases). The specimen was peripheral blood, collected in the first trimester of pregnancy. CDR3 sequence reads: CASSFSGGNEQFF. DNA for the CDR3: TGTGCCAGCTCCTTCAGTGGGGGGAATGAGCAGTTCTTC.